This TCR beta chain is from a study of blood T cells in healthy people across ages. Regarding the study as a whole: Investigators viewed diversity estimates from one million T cells as underestimates, the study reported. Whereas aged donors had fewer naive CD4+ cells, long-lived donors had more of them and higher diversity. Strongly correlated with naive T cell percentage was TCR beta diversity.

A word on this clonotype: What it binds is unknown.

This CDR3 comprises 15 residues. V was pared by 2 bases and J by 7 bases, with 15 bases between. Germline CDR1 and CDR2: KGHSH and LQKENI. PCR was performed a second time for 7 to 11 cycles using a sample-barcoded 5' primer and a J-beta primer mix. A template-switch adaptor containing 12 random nucleotides labeled each cDNA molecule. TCRdb re-called the 5' RACE reads with MiXCR, one entry per CDR3 protein. The table includes about 1,500,000 distinct CDR3 sequences, 25% to 30% detected once. The gene calls are TRBV18 and TRBJ2-1, with D perhaps TRBD1 (6 bases). Sequences were obtained from blood. The receptor was derived from a woman in her 30s in good health. This CDR3 is CASSPTQGQRNEQFF. DNA for the CDR3: TGTGCCAGCTCACCAACGCAGGGGCAAAGGAATGAGCAGTTCTTC.